This T cell receptor (beta chain) was recovered during a study of beta chain features in type 1 diabetes. General study points: Comparison showed that naive, central memory and Treg TCRB repertoires appeared more similar among patients than among healthy donors. Significant though moderate, a shortening of TCRB CDR3s appeared in all four CD4+ subsets of Type 1 diabetes patients.

In regard to this clone: Its antigen remains unidentified.

Investigators reverse transcribed all isolated RNA, so they sequenced expressed TCRB transcripts. Data came from immunoSEQ multiplex PCR; TCRdb stores just in-frame clones and leaves some out. There are around 650,000 clones in the sample; 12% occur only once, and approximately 0.11% lies in the top ten. One heparinised draw of blood, averaging roughly 110 mL, came from each donor. Using CD45RO/CCR7/CD25/CD127/CD95/CD27, CD4+ naive, central memory, regulatory and stem cell-like memory cells were sorted. Purity exceeding 95% was reached by all sorted populations. Trimming stripped 4 bases from V and 2 bases from J, with 15 bases between. The CDR3 runs 15 residues. The V gene's germline CDR1 is MNHNS and CDR2 SASEGT.

Sequenced: naive CD4+ T cells from blood. V gene TRBV6-1 combines with J gene TRBJ2-7; perhaps TRBD1 as D (5 bases). The origin of this receptor is a man aged 30-40 years with type 1 diabetes. Here the CDR3 reads CASSAGQGLTYEQYF. The DNA for the CDR3 is TGTGCCAGCAGTGCGGGTCAGGGATTAACCTACGAGCAGTACTTC.